The next 8 T cell receptor beta chains were all read from a single sample in a study of CD8 T cells in ankylosing spondylitis. TCRdb re-derived calls from the 5' RACE reads in MiXCR, one entry per CDR3 protein. The sample holds about 350,000 distinct CDR3 sequences, more than 20% seen once. The sample was blood, either unsorted or a sorted T cell fraction (not recorded which). The receptors shown here come from a male donor with ankylosing spondylitis or in good health (not recorded which).

This clonotype was recorded many times. This chain joins TRBV12-3 or TRBV12-4 and TRBJ2-7; 8 bases agree with TRBD1. The length of the CDR3 is 14 residues. Germline trimming cut 3 bases from V and 3 bases from J; bases unmatched to any gene: 4. The CDR3 DNA sequence: TGTGCCAGCAGTTTCGGGACAGGTGACTACGAGCAGTACTTC. This codes for CASSFGTGDYEQYF.

The table lists this clonotype with a few counts. The chain is built from TRBV28 and TRBJ2-5; 12 bases agree with TRBD2. CDR3 length: 20 residues. Germline CDR1 MDHEN, CDR2 SYDVKM. J was trimmed by 2 bases and V by 7 bases; bases with no gene match: 20. DNA for the CDR3: TGTGCCAGCACTCCTATAGTCCTGGTCGGACTAGCGGGGCTACAAGAGACCCAGTACTTC. As protein: CASTPIVLVGLAGLQETQYF.

The gene calls are TRBV28 and TRBJ2-3; TRBD1 matches at 8 bases. After removal of 5 bases from V and 2 bases from J, the junction contained 9 bases not matched to a gene. CDR3 length equals 16 residues. Germline-derived CDR1 and CDR2 are MDHEN and SYDVKM. CDR3 in amino acids: CASSPRTGKDTDTQYF. The CDR3 DNA is TGTGCCAGCAGTCCGAGGACAGGGAAGGACACAGATACGCAGTATTTT.

V is TRBV5-5 and J is TRBJ1-4; possible D gene TRBD1, 5 bases. The germline gives CDR1 SGHKS, CDR2 YYEKEE (reference sequence). V lost 4 bases and J lost 0, with 10 bases in between. This CDR3 spans 15 amino acids. CDR3: CASSPPGATNEKLFF. Written as DNA, the CDR3 is TGTGCCAGCAGCCCACCGGGGGCAACTAATGAAAAACTGTTTTTT.

A few counts support this clonotype. This chain links TRBV10-3 with TRBJ2-7; D may be TRBD1 (6 bases). Trimming pared 2 bases from V and 6 bases from J, leaving 14 bases between. Germline assignment: CDR1 ENHRY and CDR2 SYGVKD. This CDR3 is 14 amino acids long. The CDR3 sequence is CAISEGLETGEQYF. CDR3 coding DNA: TGTGCCATCAGTGAGGGATTGGAGACAGGCGAGCAGTACTTC.

The chain combines TRBV29-1 with TRBJ2-2; TRBD1 or TRBD2 may be the D gene (6 bases each). The CDR3 is 14 residues long. Germline-derived CDR1 and CDR2 are SQVTM and ANQGSEA. The ends were cut back, 7 bases at V and 4 bases at J, with 16 bases in the middle. Here the CDR3 DNA reads TGCAGCGGGCTGAGGGGGGCGGGCACCGGGGAGCTGTTTTTT. Its protein product is CSGLRGAGTGELFF.

This sequence joins TRBV3-1 and TRBJ2-5; TRBD1 might be the D (5 bases). The CDR3 length is 16 residues. The germline V gene encodes CDR1 LGHDT and CDR2 YNNKEL (reference sequence). V lost 0 bases to trimming and J lost 5 bases, with 16 bases between them. The CDR3 is CASSQDWTSMGETQYF. The CDR3 DNA sequence: TGTGCCAGCAGCCAAGATTGGACATCAATGGGGGAGACCCAGTACTTC.

The rearrangement uses TRBV18 and TRBJ2-4; TRBD1 is a possible D gene (6 bases). Germline CDR1 KGHSH, CDR2 LQKENI. Trimming took off 5 bases at V and 8 bases at J, with 19 bases between the two ends. The CDR3 spans 15 residues. The CDR3 DNA is TGTGCCAGCTCAACAGAGACAGGCCTTGGGGACATTCAGTACTTC. This encodes CASSTETGLGDIQYF.